This T cell receptor beta chain is from a study of T cells in Graves' hyperthyroidism and ophthalmopathy. For the study at large: Peripheral blood was secured at the point of initial diagnosis, before any treatment. Study-wide points: In blood, most of the thyroid clonotypes expanded above 0.001 were also present.

The study based diagnoses on clinical symptoms, serum thyroxine and TRAb, thyroid ultrasound and orbital computed tomography. The PBMCs were sourced from fresh peripheral blood (approximately 9 ml). TCR beta CDR3 regions were amplified from RNA. With the HTBI primer set, the TCR CDR3 went through a first round of RT-PCR. Using its own MiXCR run on the multiplex PCR reads, TCRdb lists one record per CDR3 protein. The sample lists some 760,000 distinct CDR3 sequences; 12% to 15% were seen once. Trimming cost V 0 bases and J 7 bases, with 27 bases left between them. CDR3 length: 18 residues. Germline lookup yields CDR1 GTSNPN and CDR2 SVGIG (reference sequence). In regard to this clonotype: What it binds is not known.

The TCR originated in a woman between 18 and 30 years old with Graves' hyperthyroidism. This chain uses TRBV30 with TRBJ1-1; a weak D match, TRBD1 (5 bases). The sequenced material came from blood. CDR3 sequence (DNA): TGTGCCTGGAGTGTTCCGATTTGGGATCTTCGGGGCAATATTGAAGCTTTCTTT. This codes for CAWSVPIWDLRGNIEAFF.